The next 2 T cell receptor beta chains were all read from a single sample in a study of cytomegalovirus exposure and HLA in healthy donors. The PCR had 60 Vbeta and 13 Jbeta primers. Profiled with immunoSEQ multiplex PCR; TCRdb holds only in-frame clones, not every one. Of about 150,000 clones listed, roughly 82% were seen once; the top ten hold 5.5% to 6%. The material sequenced was PBMCs. The receptors were sampled from a man younger than 40 in good health and CMV-seropositive.

Comment on this clone: Within the sample, other DNA sequences also encode this same CDR3. The chain couples TRBV7-9 to TRBJ2-2; 7 bases are shared with TRBD2. With 2 bases clipped from V and 6 bases from J, the junction kept 6 bases outside the gene matches. This CDR3 is 15 amino acids long. Germline assignment: CDR1 SEHNR and CDR2 FQNEAQ (reference sequence). CDR3 nucleotide sequence: TGTGCCAGCAGCTTACGGACTAGATCTGCCGGGGAGCTGTTTTTT. Its protein is CASSLRTRSAGELFF. Variable domain in full (rest from reference TRBV7-9 and TRBJ2-2): DTGVSQNPRHKITKRGQNVTFRCDPISEHNRLYWYRQTLGQGPEFLTYFQNEAQLEKSRLLSDRFSAERPKGSFSTLEIQRTEQGDSAMYLCASSLRTRSAGELFFGEGSRLTVL.

The chain has TRBV28 and TRBJ2-5; TRBD1 is a possible D gene (5 bases). The J call may be wrong; the DNA end is better matched by TRBJ2-7. The CDR3 is made up of 13 amino acids. Germline-derived CDR1 and CDR2 are MDHEN and SYDVKM. DNA for the CDR3: TGTGCCAGCAGGAAGACAGTCTCCTACGAGCAGTACTTC. Protein product: CASRKTVSYEQYF.